The table lists the clone carrying this TCR beta chain with many counts. Its antigen remains unknown. The PBMCs had their origin in less than 13 ml of fresh peripheral blood. RNA transcripts were the template for amplifying TCR beta CDR3 regions. Carried out on the TCR CDR3, a first-round RT-PCR used the HTBI primer set. TCRdb re-analysed the multiplex PCR reads in MiXCR, keeping a single row per CDR3 protein. The sample carries over 500,000 distinct CDR3 sequences, 15% to 20% recorded once. The sample comes from a study of T cells in Graves' hyperthyroidism and ophthalmopathy. The CDR3 covers 14 residues. V lost 1 base and J 5 bases, leaving 11 bases between the germline ends. Germline lookup yields CDR1 LNHNV and CDR2 YYDKDF (reference sequence). The study, taken as a whole, reports: Stable hyperthyroidism was told apart from ophthalmopathy by a model built on 13 V-J features. The blood repertoire included most of the expanded thyroid clonotypes above 0.001.

The origin of this receptor is a woman younger than 35 with Graves' ophthalmopathy. The sample consisted of blood. The V call is TRBV15, the J call TRBJ2-5, with TRBD1 as a possible D gene (6 bases). The CDR3 spells CATSRGRGWETQYF. DNA for the CDR3: TGTGCCACCAGCAGAGGCAGGGGATGGGAGACCCAGTACTTC.